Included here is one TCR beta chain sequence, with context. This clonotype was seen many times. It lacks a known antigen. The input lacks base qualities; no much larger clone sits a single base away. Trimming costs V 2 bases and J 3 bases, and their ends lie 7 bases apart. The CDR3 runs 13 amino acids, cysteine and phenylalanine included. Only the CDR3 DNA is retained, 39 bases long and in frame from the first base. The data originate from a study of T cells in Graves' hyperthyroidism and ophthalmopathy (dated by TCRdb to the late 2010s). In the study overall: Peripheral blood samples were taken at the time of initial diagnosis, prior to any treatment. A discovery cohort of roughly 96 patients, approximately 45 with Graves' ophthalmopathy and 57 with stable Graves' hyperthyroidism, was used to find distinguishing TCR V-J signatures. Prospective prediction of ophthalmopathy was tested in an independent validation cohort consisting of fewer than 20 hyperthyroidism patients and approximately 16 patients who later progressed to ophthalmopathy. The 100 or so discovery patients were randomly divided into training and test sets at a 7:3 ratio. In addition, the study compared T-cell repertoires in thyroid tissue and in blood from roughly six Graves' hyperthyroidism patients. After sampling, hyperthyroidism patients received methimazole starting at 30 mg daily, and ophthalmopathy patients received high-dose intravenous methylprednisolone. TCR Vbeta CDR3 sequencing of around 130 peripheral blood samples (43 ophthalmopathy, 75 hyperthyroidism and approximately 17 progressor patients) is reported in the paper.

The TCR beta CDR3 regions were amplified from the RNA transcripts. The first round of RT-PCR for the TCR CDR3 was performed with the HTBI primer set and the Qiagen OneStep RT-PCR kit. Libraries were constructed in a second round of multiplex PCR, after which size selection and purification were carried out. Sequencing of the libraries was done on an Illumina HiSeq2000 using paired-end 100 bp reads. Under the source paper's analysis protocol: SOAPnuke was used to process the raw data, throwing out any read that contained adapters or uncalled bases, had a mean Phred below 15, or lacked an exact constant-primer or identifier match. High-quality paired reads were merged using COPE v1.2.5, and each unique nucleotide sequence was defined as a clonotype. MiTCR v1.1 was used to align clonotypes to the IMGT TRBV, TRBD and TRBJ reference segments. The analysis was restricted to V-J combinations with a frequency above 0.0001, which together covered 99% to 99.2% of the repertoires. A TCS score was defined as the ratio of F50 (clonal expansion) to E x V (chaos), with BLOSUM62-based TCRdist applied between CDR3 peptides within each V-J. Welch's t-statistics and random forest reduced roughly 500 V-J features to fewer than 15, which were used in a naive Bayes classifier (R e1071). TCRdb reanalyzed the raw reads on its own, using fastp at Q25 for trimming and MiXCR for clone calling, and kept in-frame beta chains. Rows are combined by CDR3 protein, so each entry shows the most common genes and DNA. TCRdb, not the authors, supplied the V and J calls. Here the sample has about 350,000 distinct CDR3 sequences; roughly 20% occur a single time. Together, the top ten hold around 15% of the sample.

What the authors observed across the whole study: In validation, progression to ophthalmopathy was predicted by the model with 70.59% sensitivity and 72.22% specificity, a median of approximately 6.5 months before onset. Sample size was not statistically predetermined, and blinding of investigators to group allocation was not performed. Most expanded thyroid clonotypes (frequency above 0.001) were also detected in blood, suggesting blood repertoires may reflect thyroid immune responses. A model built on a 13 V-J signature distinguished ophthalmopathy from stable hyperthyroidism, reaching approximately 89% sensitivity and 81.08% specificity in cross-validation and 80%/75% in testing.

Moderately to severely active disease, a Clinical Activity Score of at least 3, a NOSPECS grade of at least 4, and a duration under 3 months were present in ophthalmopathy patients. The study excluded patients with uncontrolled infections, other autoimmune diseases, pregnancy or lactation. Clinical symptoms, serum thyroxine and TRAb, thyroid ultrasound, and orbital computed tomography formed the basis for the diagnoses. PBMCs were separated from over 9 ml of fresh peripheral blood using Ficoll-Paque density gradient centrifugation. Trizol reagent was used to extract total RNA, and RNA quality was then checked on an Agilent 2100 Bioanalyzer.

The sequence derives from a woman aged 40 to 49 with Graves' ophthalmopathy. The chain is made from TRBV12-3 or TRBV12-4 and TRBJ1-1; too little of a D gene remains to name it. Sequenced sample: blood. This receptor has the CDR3 CASSLLVDTEAFF. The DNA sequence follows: TGTGCCAGCAGTTTACTGGTGGACACTGAAGCTTTCTTT.